This T cell receptor (beta chain) was sequenced for a study of shared clonotypes between healthy human individuals. Study results and limitations: Clonotypes shared by all four sorted-subset donors had higher generation probabilities than non-shared clonotypes.

Naive CD4+ cells were CD45RA-selected; the remaining cells were memory. The CDR3 totals 16 residues. J lost 2 bases, V lost 0 bases, and 4 bases had no gene match. Germline V gives CDR1 SGDLS, CDR2 YYNGEE. A note on this clone: Antigen: not known. Additional DNA sequences in this sample encode the identical CDR3.

This was a deep-level run. Sequencing was performed with immunoSEQ multiplex PCR; in TCRdb, only in-frame clones are kept and a portion is missing. The table has roughly 2.2 million clones, around 92% seen once. Sequenced input: naive CD4+ T cells from PBMCs. This sample's subset: CD45RA+ positively selected. This chain uses TRBV9 with TRBJ2-2; 7 bases align to TRBD2. The TCR was taken from a man younger than 35 in good health. Some clones in this sample may be carry-over from other donors' samples. CDR3 bases: TGTGCCAGCAGCGTAGGGCTAGCGGTTAACACCGGGGAGCTGTTTTTT. Translation: CASSVGLAVNTGELFF. Full variable domain (remainder filled in from reference TRBV9 and TRBJ2-2): DSGVTQTPKHLITATGQRVTLRCSPRSGDLSVYWYQQSLDQGLQFLIQYYNGEERAKGNILERFSAQQFPDLHSELNLSSLELGDSALYFCASSVGLAVNTGELFFGEGSRLTVL.